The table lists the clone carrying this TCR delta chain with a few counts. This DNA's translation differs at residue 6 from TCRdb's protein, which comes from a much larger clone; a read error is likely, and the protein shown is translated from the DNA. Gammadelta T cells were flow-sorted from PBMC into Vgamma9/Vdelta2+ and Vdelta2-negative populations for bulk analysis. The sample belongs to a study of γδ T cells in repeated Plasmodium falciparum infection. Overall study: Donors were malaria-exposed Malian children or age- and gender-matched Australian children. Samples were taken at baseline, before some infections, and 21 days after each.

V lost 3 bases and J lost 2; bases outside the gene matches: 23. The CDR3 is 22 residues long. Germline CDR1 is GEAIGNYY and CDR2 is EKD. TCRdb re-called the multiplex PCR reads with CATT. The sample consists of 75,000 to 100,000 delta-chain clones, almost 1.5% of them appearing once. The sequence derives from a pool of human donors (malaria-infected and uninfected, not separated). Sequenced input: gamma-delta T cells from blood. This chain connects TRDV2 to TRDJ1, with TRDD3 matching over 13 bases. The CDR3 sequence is CACDPEPTAVLGDTEGTDKLIF. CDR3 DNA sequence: TGTGCCTGTGACCCAGAACCGACCGCCGTACTGGGGGATACGGAGGGGACCGATAAACTCATCTTT.